The next 28 T cell receptor beta chains were all read from a single sample in a study of T cells in women clearing cervical HPV infection. The protocol was immunoSEQ multiplex PCR, while the TCRdb copy is restricted to in-frame clones and leaves out a portion. The listing contains 20,000 or so clones. Sequenced input: blood buffy coat. These receptors all stem from a woman aged 18 to 75 with a cervical HPV16 infection that either progressed to CIN3+ or cleared (not recorded which).

Turning to this clone: The read gets to within 3 residues of the CDR3 end, and the germline J gene fills in the rest. The chain is built from TRBV27 and TRBJ2-7; 8 bases align to TRBD2. From germline, CDR1 is MNHEY and CDR2 SMNVEV (reference sequence). J was trimmed by 0 bases and V by 3 bases; bases with no gene match: 4. This CDR3 is 15 amino acids long. CDR3 bases read: TGTGCCAGCAGTTTTAGCGGGAAAAACTCCTACGAG. Translation gives CASSFSGKNSYE. In full, the CDR3 is CASSFSGKNSYEQYF.

The sequenced CDR3 bases are TGTGCCAGCAGCTTTCTGGGACTAGCGTTACATGAG. This sequence encodes CASSFLGLALHE. The entire CDR3 sequence reads CASSFLGLALHEQFF. This chain links TRBV11-2 with TRBJ2-1, with 10 bases aligning to TRBD2. The read terminates 3 residues before the CDR3 end, so the remaining end is supplied by the germline J gene. The CDR3 has 15 amino acids. With 3 bases clipped from V and 8 bases from J, the junction kept 7 bases outside the gene matches. Germline loops: CDR1 SGHAT, CDR2 FQNNGV.

As regards this clone: Read data end 3 residues before the CDR3 end; the end is taken from the germline J gene. The chain couples TRBV2 to TRBJ2-7; D is unresolved. V lost 1 base to trimming and J lost 3 bases, with 4 bases between them. From germline, CDR1 is SNHLY and CDR2 FYNNEI. The CDR3 is 12 residues long. CDR3 DNA (partial): TGTGCCAGCAGTGAAGAGGGCTACGAG. The encoded protein is CASSEEGYE. In full, the CDR3 reads CASSEEGYEQYF.

As to this clone: The read terminates 3 residues before the CDR3 end, so the remaining end is supplied by the germline J gene. The rearrangement uses TRBV29-1 and TRBJ1-1; weak D call: TRBD1 (6 bases). V was cut by 6 bases and J by 2 bases, with 10 bases left in between. The germline CDR1 and CDR2 sequences are SQVTM and ANQGSEA. The CDR3 has 12 residues. CDR3 DNA, as far as it was read: TGCAGCGTCTCGACAGGTAACACTGAA. Its protein product is CSVSTGNTE. The complete CDR3 protein is CSVSTGNTEAFF.

On this clone: The read halts 3 residues ahead of the CDR3 end, with the missing end drawn from the germline J gene. The J gene is TRBJ1-1, the V gene TRBV12-3 or TRBV12-4, with D possibly matching TRBD1 (5 bases). The CDR3 runs 12 residues. Trimming left V 4 bases short and J 4 bases short, with 7 bases between. CDR3 in amino acids: CASSSGSTEAFF. CDR3 DNA (partial): TGTGCCAGCAGTTCAGGGTCCACTGAA.

Of note for this clone: Read coverage stops 3 residues before the CDR3 terminus; the germline J gene supplies the remainder. The chain combines TRBV20-1 with TRBJ1-1; D is uncertain. The CDR3 spans 12 residues. The V gene's germline CDR1 is DFQATT and CDR2 SNEGSKA (reference sequence). The sequenced CDR3 bases are TGCAGTGCTAGAAAATCAACACCTGGA. The encoded protein is CSARKSTPG. The whole CDR3 region reads CSARKSTPGAFF.

The CDR3 sequence is CASSPRAYEQYF. The sequenced part of the CDR3 DNA is TGTGCCAGCTCACCACGAGCGTACGAG. V is TRBV18 and J is TRBJ2-7; D not certain. The read terminates 3 residues before the CDR3 end, so the remaining end is supplied by the germline J gene. Looked up from germline, CDR1 is KGHSH and CDR2 is LQKENI. V dropped 1 base and J dropped 4 bases, with 5 bases sitting between them. The CDR3 covers 12 residues.

With respect to this clone: The sequenced fragment ends 3 residues before the CDR3 boundary, so the rest is inferred from the germline J gene. This chain joins TRBV12-3 or TRBV12-4 and TRBJ2-2; 10 nucleotides line up with TRBD2. With 6 bases clipped from V and 5 bases from J, the junction kept 12 bases outside the gene matches. The CDR3 consists of 17 residues. CDR3 DNA, as far as it was read: TGTGCCAGCAGACTCCTAGCGGGAGCCCACGGGACCGGGGAG. It codes for CASRLLAGAHGTGE. The whole CDR3 sequence reads CASRLLAGAHGTGELFF.

About this clone itself: The read terminates 3 residues ahead of where the CDR3 ends, so the germline J gene completes it. This chain joins TRBV4-2 and TRBJ2-4, with 8 bases fitting TRBD2. V dropped 0 bases and J dropped 4; count of bases not matched to a gene: 11. This CDR3 is built from 18 residues. Germline V CDR1 and CDR2: LGHNA, YNFKEQ. The CDR3 region is CASSQDRTGGGPKNIQYF. The sequenced part of the CDR3 DNA is TGTGCCAGCAGCCAAGACAGGACCGGGGGGGGGCCTAAAAACATT.

Comments on this clone: Sequencing ends 3 residues short of the CDR3 end; the germline J gene provides the rest. The rearrangement uses TRBV7-3 and TRBJ2-1; TRBD1 matches 7 bases. J was trimmed by 7 bases and V by 5 bases; bases with no gene match: 5. The length of the CDR3 is 13 residues. The germline V gene encodes CDR1 SGHTA and CDR2 FQGTGA. The CDR3 region is CASSQGGHNEQFF. The CDR3 bases that were read are TGTGCCAGCAGCCAAGGGGGCCATAATGAG.

As to this clone: Sequence at one end of the junction differs from germline and may be a read error. The read terminates 3 residues ahead of where the CDR3 ends, so the germline J gene completes it. The V and J genes are TRBV4-2 and TRBJ2-2; TRBD2 matches at 9 bases. The length of the CDR3 is 17 residues. CDR1 LGHNA and CDR2 YNFKEQ come from the germline V gene. The CDR3 bases that were read are TGCGCCAGCAGCCCAGCCGGAAGCGGGAGGCTCACCGGGGAG. Translated: CASSPAGSGRLTGE. The entire CDR3 protein reads CASSPAGSGRLTGELFF.

A remark on this clone: The CDR3 extends 3 residues past the end of the read, so its final part is completed from the germline J gene. The chain has TRBV20-1 and TRBJ1-6, with D maybe TRBD1 (5 bases). CDR3 length: 16 amino acids. In germline, CDR1 is DFQATT, CDR2 SNEGSKA (reference sequence). Trimming shortened V by 6 bases and J by 5 bases, and 20 bases separated the two germline ends. The CDR3 loop reads CSATTPGGTHNSPLHF. The sequenced part of the CDR3 DNA is TGCAGTGCCACGACCCCTGGGGGGACCCATAATTCACCC.

With respect to this clone: Read coverage stops 3 residues before the CDR3 terminus; the germline J gene supplies the remainder. The chain is built from TRBV11-2 and TRBJ2-1; 7 bases line up with TRBD2. The CDR3 has 15 amino acids. Germline V gene sequence: CDR1 SGHAT, CDR2 FQNNGV. The ends lost 1 base at V and 5 bases at J; junction bases unmatched: 5. CDR3 loop: CASSLVGAGHNEQFF. The CDR3 DNA, read in part, is TGTGCCAGCAGCTTAGTCGGAGCGGGGCACAATGAG.

Note on this clone: The read gets to within 3 residues of the CDR3 end, and the germline J gene fills in the rest. This chain connects TRBV19 to TRBJ2-5; the D is unclear. This CDR3 has 13 residues. The germline V gene has CDR1 LNHDA and CDR2 SQIVND (reference sequence). V lost 1 base and J lost 1, with 4 bases in between. The part of the CDR3 DNA that was read is TGTGCCAGTAGTATAGCGGGCCAAGAGACC. It encodes CASSIAGQET. The CDR3 in its entirety is CASSIAGQETQYF.

Worth noting for this clone: The read ends 3 residues shy of where the CDR3 ends; the end is completed using the germline J gene. The rearrangement links TRBV6-1 to TRBJ2-7, with 7 bases that match TRBD2. The CDR3 is 14 amino acids. The germline V gene has CDR1 MNHNS and CDR2 SASEGT. Trimming at V came to 3 bases and at J to 0 bases, leaving 2 bases not matched to a gene. The CDR3 region is CASSDRLASYEQYF. The covered CDR3 bases are TGTGCCAGCAGTGATAGACTAGCCTCCTACGAG.

In the case of this clone: The read stops 3 residues short of the end of the CDR3; the missing end is completed from the germline J gene. This chain joins TRBV20-1 and TRBJ1-1, with D unresolved. The CDR3 spans 11 residues. Germline CDR1 DFQATT, CDR2 SNEGSKA (reference sequence). With 5 bases removed from V and 3 bases from J, the gap between germline ends came to 7 bases. The CDR3 bases that were read are TGCAGTGCTTTCCGGGACACTGAA. Translating it yields CSAFRDTE. The entire CDR3 reads CSAFRDTEAFF.

Turning to this clone: The CDR3 goes on 3 residues after the read ends, and that part is filled in from the germline J gene. The genes are TRBV6-4 and TRBJ2-2; 7 nucleotides match TRBD2. The germline V gene has CDR1 MRHNA and CDR2 SNTAGT. This CDR3 has 16 residues. With 6 bases clipped from V and 1 base from J, the junction kept 8 bases outside the gene matches. The CDR3 sequence is CASSPQRDENTGELFF. The covered CDR3 bases are TGTGCCAGCAGCCCCCAGCGGGATGAGAACACCGGGGAG.

Incomplete CDR3 DNA: TGCAGTGCTAAGGAGACAGGGAAGAGGGGAGGAGATGAAAAA. Encoded protein: CSAKETGKRGGDEK. The entire CDR3 protein reads CSAKETGKRGGDEKLFF. V gene TRBV20-1 combines with J gene TRBJ1-4; 7 nucleotides align to TRBD1. The CDR3 end lies 3 residues beyond the end of the read and is filled in from the germline J gene. Per the germline V gene, CDR1 is DFQATT and CDR2 is SNEGSKA (reference sequence). With 4 bases clipped from V and 6 bases from J, the junction kept 17 bases outside the gene matches. The CDR3 totals 17 residues.

Concerning this clone: The read comes to an end 3 residues before the CDR3 does, leaving the germline J gene to fill in the end. This chain connects TRBV7-6 to TRBJ1-1; 8 nucleotides align to TRBD1. V was pared by 2 bases and J by 4 bases, with 0 bases of the junction left unmatched. Germline V CDR1 and CDR2: SGHVS, FNYEAQ. This CDR3 has 13 amino acids. The CDR3 DNA, read in part, is TGTGCCAGCAGCTTAACAGGGGGCACTGAA. The encoded protein is CASSLTGGTE. The complete CDR3 reads CASSLTGGTEAFF.

By frequency, this clone registers medium-sized. The CDR3 end falls 3 residues outside the read, so it is completed with the germline J gene. This chain uses TRBV2 with TRBJ2-1, with 10 bases lining up with TRBD2. The CDR3 spans 17 residues. Per germline, CDR1 SNHLY and CDR2 FYNNEI. Germline trimming cut 8 bases from V and 5 bases from J; bases unmatched to any gene: 15. The CDR3 protein is CASHGSGTSVNHNEQFF. The sequenced CDR3 bases are TGTGCCAGCCATGGATCCGGGACTAGCGTAAACCACAATGAG.

On this clone itself: The CDR3 end lies 3 residues beyond the end of the read and is filled in from the germline J gene. The chain uses TRBV29-1 and TRBJ1-5; 9 bases line up with TRBD1. The germline V gene encodes CDR1 SQVTM and CDR2 ANQGSEA. Germline trimming cut 6 bases from V and 3 bases from J; bases unmatched to any gene: 6. The CDR3 is 14 residues long. The CDR3 is CSVVDRGANQPQHF. The DNA read from the CDR3 is TGCAGCGTAGTCGACAGGGGGGCCAATCAGCCC.

As regards this clone: The read ends 3 residues early relative to the CDR3; the germline J gene fills the gap. The chain links TRBV20-1 to TRBJ1-5; possibly TRBD1 for D (5 bases). The V and J ends lost 4 bases and 6 bases respectively, with 13 bases between them. The germline gives CDR1 DFQATT, CDR2 SNEGSKA (reference sequence). This CDR3 spans 13 amino acids. This chain's CDR3 is CSAKIVGGQPQHF. The covered CDR3 bases are TGCAGTGCTAAGATCGTCGGGGGTCAGCCC.

In the case of this clone: Read sequence stops 3 residues before the CDR3 end, and the germline J gene provides the missing end. The chain has TRBV28 and TRBJ2-3; D gene unclear. The CDR3 covers 12 residues. V dropped 7 bases and J dropped 6 bases, with 11 bases sitting between them. Germline V gene lookup returns CDR1 MDHEN and CDR2 SYDVKM. The CDR3 DNA, read in part, is TGTGCCAGCAAGAGCTTTCCGGATACG. Its protein product is CASKSFPDT. The CDR3 in full is CASKSFPDTQYF.

Turning to this clone: The read terminates 3 residues ahead of where the CDR3 ends, so the germline J gene completes it. The chain joins TRBV5-5 to TRBJ1-6, with D maybe TRBD1 (6 bases). The germline gives CDR1 SGHKS, CDR2 YYEKEE (reference sequence). This CDR3 has 15 residues. Deletions cut 2 bases from V and 10 bases from J, with 16 bases between. The part of the CDR3 DNA that was read is TGTGCCAGCAGCTTCGGGTCACAGGGTAGCTCACCC. It is translated as CASSFGSQGSSP. The entire CDR3 is CASSFGSQGSSPLHF.

Details on this clone: The read ends 3 residues early relative to the CDR3; the germline J gene fills the gap. The V and J genes are TRBV18 and TRBJ2-7, with a tentative D call TRBD1 (5 bases). V was cut by 6 bases and J by 6 bases, with 12 bases left in between. This CDR3 has 12 amino acids. Germline V lookup: CDR1 KGHSH, CDR2 LQKENI. CDR3 sequence: CASSSRGLEQYF. The CDR3 DNA, read in part, is TGTGCCAGCTCGTCAAGGGGTCTCGAG.

As concerns this clone: Read data end 3 residues before the CDR3 end; the end is taken from the germline J gene. The gene calls are TRBV18 and TRBJ1-2; D is unclear. This CDR3 region has 16 residues. Germline loops: CDR1 KGHSH, CDR2 LQKENI. The CDR3 here is CASSPTYVRVTYDYTF. CDR3 bases read: TGTGCCAGCTCACCCACGTATGTTAGGGTAACCTACGAC.

With regard to this clone: The read ends 3 residues early relative to the CDR3; the germline J gene fills the gap. V usage is TRBV19 and J usage is TRBJ2-1, with 10 positions matching TRBD1. Trimming removed 5 bases from V and 4 bases from J; junction bases left unmatched: 5. Germline V gene data show CDR1 as LNHDA and CDR2 as SQIVND (reference sequence). The CDR3 has 15 residues. The sequenced CDR3 bases are TGTGCCAGTAGTGGCGGGACAGGGGTTTACAATGAG. Protein sequence: CASSGGTGVYNE. The complete CDR3 reads CASSGGTGVYNEQFF.

As for this clone: The CDR3 end is not reached by the read, which stops 3 residues before it; the germline J gene fills it in. This chain uses TRBV16 with TRBJ2-1; 9 nucleotides align to TRBD2. V shed 1 base, J shed 8 bases, and the junction held 15 bases outside the gene matches. The CDR3 has 18 amino acids. In germline, CDR1 is KGHSY, CDR2 FQNENV. The CDR3 loop is CASSQFLILAGIRDEQFF. The DNA read from the CDR3 is TGTGCCAGCAGCCAATTTTTAATCCTAGCGGGGATACGGGATGAG.